This T cell receptor beta chain was found in a study of T cells expressing NK-cell markers. Across the study: Sorted CD3+CD56+NKG2C+, CD3+CD56+NKG2C- and CD3+CD56-NKG2C+ T cells supplied TCR beta repertoires. Sequenced donors, eight in total, included seven who were HCMV-seropositive and one who was seronegative. Study-level results: More than five donors had dominant NKG2C+ clonotypes that comprised about 1.0-7.5% of their CD8+ T cells. The CD3+CD56-NKG2C+ fraction of several donors was likewise dominated by these clonotypes.

From its re-call of the 5' RACE reads, TCRdb lists each CDR3 protein once, without DNA. Its listing shows approximately 550,000 distinct CDR3 sequences. On this clonotype: As yet, its antigen is unknown.

CDR1 is LGHNA and CDR2 is YNFKEQ in the germline V gene. The CDR3 totals 15 residues. Sequenced: blood T cells: a sorted CD56 or NKG2C T cell subset, CD4+ or CD8+ T cells, or bulk PBMC T cells (not recorded which). The chain links TRBV4-2 to TRBJ2-1; TCRdb calls TRBD2, which cannot be checked without DNA. This receptor was obtained from a man between 18 and 29 years old in good health. The CDR3 here is CASSQERVRSNEQFF.